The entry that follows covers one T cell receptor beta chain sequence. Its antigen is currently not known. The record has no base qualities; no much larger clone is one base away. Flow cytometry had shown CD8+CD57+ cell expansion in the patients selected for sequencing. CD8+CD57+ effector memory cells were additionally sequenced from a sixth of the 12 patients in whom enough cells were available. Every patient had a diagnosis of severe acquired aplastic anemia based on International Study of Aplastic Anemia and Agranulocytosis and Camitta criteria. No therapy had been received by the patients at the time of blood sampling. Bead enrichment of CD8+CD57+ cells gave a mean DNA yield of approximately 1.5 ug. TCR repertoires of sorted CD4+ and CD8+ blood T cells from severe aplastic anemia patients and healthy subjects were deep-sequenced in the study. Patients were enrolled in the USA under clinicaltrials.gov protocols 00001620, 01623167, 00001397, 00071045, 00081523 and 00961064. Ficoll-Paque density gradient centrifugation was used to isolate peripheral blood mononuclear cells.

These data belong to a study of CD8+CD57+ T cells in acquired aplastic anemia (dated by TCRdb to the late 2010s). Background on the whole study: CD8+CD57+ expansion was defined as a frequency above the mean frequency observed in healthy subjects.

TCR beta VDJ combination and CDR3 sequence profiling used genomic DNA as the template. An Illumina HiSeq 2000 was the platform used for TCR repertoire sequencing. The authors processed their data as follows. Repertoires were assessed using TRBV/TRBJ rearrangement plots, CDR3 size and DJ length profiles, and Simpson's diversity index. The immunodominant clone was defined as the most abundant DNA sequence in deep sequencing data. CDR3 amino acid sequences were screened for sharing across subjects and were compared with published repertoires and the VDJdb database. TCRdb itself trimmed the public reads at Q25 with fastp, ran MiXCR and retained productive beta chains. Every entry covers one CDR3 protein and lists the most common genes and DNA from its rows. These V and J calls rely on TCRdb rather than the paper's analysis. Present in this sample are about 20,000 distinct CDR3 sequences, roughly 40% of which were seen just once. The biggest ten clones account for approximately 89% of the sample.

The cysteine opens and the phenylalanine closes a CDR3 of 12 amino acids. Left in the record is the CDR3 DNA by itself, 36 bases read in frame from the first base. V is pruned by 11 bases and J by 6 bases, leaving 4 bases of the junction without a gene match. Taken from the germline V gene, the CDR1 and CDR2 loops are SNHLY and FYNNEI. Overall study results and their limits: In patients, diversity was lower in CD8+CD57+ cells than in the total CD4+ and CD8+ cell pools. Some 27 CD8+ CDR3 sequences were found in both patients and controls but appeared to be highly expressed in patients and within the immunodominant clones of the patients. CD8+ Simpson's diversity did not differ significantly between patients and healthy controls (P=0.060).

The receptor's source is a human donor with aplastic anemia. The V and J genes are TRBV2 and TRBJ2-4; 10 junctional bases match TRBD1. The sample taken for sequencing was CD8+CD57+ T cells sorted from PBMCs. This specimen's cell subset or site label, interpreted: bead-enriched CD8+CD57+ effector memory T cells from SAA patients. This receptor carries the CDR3 CAGGDRGNIQYF. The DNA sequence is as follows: TGTGCCGGGGGGGACAGGGGAAACATTCAGTACTTC.